This paragraph reports one T cell receptor (beta chain). Antigen: not known. This record comes from a study of cytomegalovirus exposure and HLA in healthy donors. Overall study results and limits: It was reportedly the case that the classifier diagnosed cytomegalovirus status with high specificity and sensitivity. In the 120 validation repertoires, approximately 93% of cluster scores exceeded 0, per a later analysis.

CDR3 length: 18 amino acids. With 5 bases clipped from V and 1 base from J, the junction kept 10 bases outside the gene matches. The V gene's germline CDR1 is LNHDA and CDR2 SQIVND (reference sequence). The donors were in the approximately 130-subject validation cohort; that cohort was separate from the roughly 730-subject first cohort. Method: immunoSEQ multiplex PCR; TCRdb's copy keeps in-frame clones and lacks some. The sample lists over 60,000 clones; over 85% were seen once. Sequencing was performed on PBMCs. The rearrangement uses TRBV19 and TRBJ1-5; TRBD1 agrees at 11 bases. This TCR was sampled from a man younger than 35 in good health and CMV-seropositive. The CDR3 DNA is TGTGCCAGTAGTCCGACCCTAGGGACAGGGGGAAGCAATCAGCCCCAGCATTTT. Its protein is CASSPTLGTGGSNQPQHF.